This entry concerns a single TCR beta chain. Its matching antigen is unknown. Germline is not matched at one junction end, which may reflect a read error. The entry originates in a study of shared clonotypes between healthy human individuals. General study points: Some naive CD4 clonotypes, 4.5% to 5.5%, turned up in common across several donors. Represented genetic and exposure-history diversity was restricted by having few donors. On the whole, naive subsets had larger estimated richness than memory subsets had.

Healthy HIV-negative adults without recent acute infections or vaccinations served as donors. Looked up from germline, CDR1 is MDHEN and CDR2 is SYDVKM. This CDR3 contains 16 residues. Produced via immunoSEQ multiplex PCR; TCRdb's table is partial and in-frame only. This sample has approximately 2.3 million clones, with more than 80% found just once. J is TRBJ1-5 and V is TRBV28, with D tentatively TRBD1 (6 bases). The clonotype was recovered from a man younger than 30 in good health. Some clones in this sample may be carry-over from other donors' samples. Sequenced material: naive CD4+ T cells from PBMCs. Subset denoted: CD45RA+ positively selected. The CDR3, as DNA: TGTGCCAGCAGCTTATTGGACAGAGGTAGCAATCAGCCCCAGCATTTT. Its translation is CASSLLDRGSNQPQHF.